A single sample gave rise to the 31 T cell receptor beta chains below, sequenced in a study of OX40 agonist ivuxolimab in advanced cancers. Sequencing used immunoSEQ multiplex PCR; TCRdb keeps in-frame clones, though not all of them. Of tens of thousands of clones in the sample, 80% to 85% were seen once. Sequenced material: CD4+ or CD8+ T cells sorted from blood, taken in a trial of the OX40 agonist ivuxolimab. These receptors were collected from an adult with an advanced solid tumor such as melanoma, head and neck, liver or kidney cancer.

The rearrangement uses TRBV29-1 and TRBJ2-3, with 11 bases fitting TRBD2. Germline V gives CDR1 SQVTM, CDR2 ANQGSEA. Germline trimming cut 1 base from V and 2 bases from J; bases unmatched to any gene: 8. CDR3 length: 17 amino acids. The CDR3 coding sequence is TGCAGCGTTGAAGGTTCCGCTAGCGGGGGGACCACAGATACGCAGTATTTT. Translating it yields CSVEGSASGGTTDTQYF.

The chain recombines TRBV5-4 with TRBJ2-1; TRBD2 matches at 8 bases. This CDR3 is 16 amino acids long. Germline V gene sequence: CDR1 SGHNT, CDR2 YYREEE (reference sequence). J gave up 3 bases and V 4 bases, and 9 bases lay outside the gene matches. The DNA for the CDR3 is TGTGCCAGCAGCGGAGGGGCGGGGGGTTTCTACAATGAGCAGTTCTTC. It encodes CASSGGAGGFYNEQFF. The full variable domain, in which reference TRBV5-4 and TRBJ2-1 provide the parts outside the CDR3, is ETGVTQSPTHLIKTRGQQVTLRCSSQSGHNTVSWYQQALGQGPQFIFQYYREEENGRGNFPPRFSGLQFPNYSSELNVNALELDDSALYLCASSGGAGGFYNEQFFGPGTRLTVL.

The chain carries TRBV29-1 and TRBJ2-7; the D is unclear. This CDR3 has 11 amino acids. Trimming left V 7 bases short and J 0 bases short, with 7 bases between. Per germline, CDR1 SQVTM and CDR2 ANQGSEA. The CDR3 sequence is CSGLDSYEQYF. The CDR3 bases are TGCAGCGGATTGGACTCCTACGAGCAGTACTTC.

V and J are TRBV4-3 and TRBJ1-2; possible D gene TRBD1, 6 bases. V was pared by 1 base and J by 2 bases, with 11 bases between. Per the germline V gene, CDR1 is LGHNA and CDR2 is YSLEER. This CDR3 region has 15 residues. The CDR3 bases are TGCGCCAGCAGCCAAGCCCCAGGGGAGAACTATGGCTACACCTTC. Its translation is CASSQAPGENYGYTF.

The V and J genes are TRBV28 and TRBJ1-1; D uncertain. The CDR3 consists of 11 residues. CDR1 and CDR2 (germline): MDHEN, SYDVKM. The ends were cut back, 6 bases at V and 10 bases at J, with 12 bases in the middle. Here the CDR3 reads CASSQYLGAFF. CDR3 coding DNA: TGTGCCAGCAGCCAGTACCTAGGAGCTTTCTTT.

V usage is TRBV9 and J usage is TRBJ2-5, with 7 positions matching TRBD2. This CDR3 has 14 residues. J lost 3 bases, V lost 2 bases, and 4 bases had no gene match. Germline V gene lookup returns CDR1 SGDLS and CDR2 YYNGEE. The CDR3 nucleotides are TGTGCCAGCAGCGTTTTTGCGGGGGAAGAGACCCAGTACTTC. Its translation: CASSVFAGEETQYF.

The rearrangement uses TRBV4-3 and TRBJ1-4; 9 bases map to TRBD1. The V gene end was trimmed by 4 bases and the J gene end by 7 bases; junction bases not matched to a gene: 4. Germline V gene data show CDR1 as LGHNA and CDR2 as YSLEER. The length of the CDR3 is 14 residues. This CDR3 reads CASSPGTGSEKLFF. CDR3 DNA sequence: TGCGCCAGCAGCCCCGGGACAGGGAGTGAAAAACTGTTTTTT.

The V call is TRBV28, the J call TRBJ1-1; no firm D call. In germline, CDR1 is MDHEN, CDR2 SYDVKM. The germline V and J ends were trimmed by 2 bases and 8 bases, with 12 bases remaining between them. This CDR3 has 13 amino acids. CDR3 DNA sequence: TGTGCCAGCAGTTTAGGTTCTGGAAGGGAAGCTTTCTTT. As protein: CASSLGSGREAFF.

This clone was recorded only once. This sequence joins TRBV28 and TRBJ1-1; D ambiguous. Looked up from germline, CDR1 is MDHEN and CDR2 is SYDVKM. V was pared by 0 bases and J by 6 bases, with 14 bases between. The CDR3 is 15 amino acids. In DNA form, the CDR3 reads TGTGCCAGCAGTTTATGGATGGATTCGGAAGCTGAAGCTTTCTTT. Protein sequence: CASSLWMDSEAEAFF.

The chain couples TRBV21-1 to TRBJ2-7; the table names TRBD2, a call not compared with the DNA. TRBV21-1 is marked as a pseudogene. The CDR3 runs to 16 residues. CDR3 sequence: CASSKGLAGEVHEQYF. CDR3 nucleotides: TGTGCCAGCAGCAAAGGGCTAGCGGGAGAAGTACACGAGCAGTACTTC.

The rearrangement uses TRBV5-6 and TRBJ1-2; no firm D call. The V end lost 5 bases, the J end lost 3 bases, and 8 bases lay between the germline ends. CDR3 length equals 12 residues. Germline V lookup: CDR1 SGHDT, CDR2 YYEEEE. Here the CDR3 DNA reads TGTGCCAGCAGACCGGACGACTATGGCTACACCTTC. This sequence encodes CASRPDDYGYTF.

The chain combines TRBV6-1 with TRBJ1-5; maybe TRBD1 (6 bases). From germline, CDR1 is MNHNS and CDR2 SASEGT. The V and J ends lost 11 bases and 5 bases respectively, with 16 bases between them. The CDR3 runs 13 residues. Written as DNA, the CDR3 is TGTGCCGGAGGGGGGGTTGGCGATCAGCCCCAGCATTTT. Protein sequence: CAGGGVGDQPQHF.

This clone appeared a few times. In the same sample, other DNA sequences code for this CDR3. The chain joins TRBV4-1 to TRBJ1-1; 9 bases are shared with TRBD1. The CDR3 runs to 14 residues. Per germline, CDR1 MGHRA and CDR2 YSYEKL. V lost 4 bases and J lost 4; bases outside the gene matches: 4. DNA for the CDR3: TGCGCCAGCAGCCTACAGGGGGCCGGCACTGAAGCTTTCTTT. As protein: CASSLQGAGTEAFF.

The chain has TRBV2 and TRBJ2-5, with TRBD2 matching over 8 bases. This CDR3 spans 16 amino acids. Germline V lookup: CDR1 SNHLY, CDR2 FYNNEI. The trim removed 4 bases at V and 5 bases at J, leaving 12 bases unmatched. The CDR3 region has the DNA TGTGCCAGCAGTGTGGATCTCGAGCGGGAGATTGAGACCCAGTACTTC. Amino acids: CASSVDLEREIETQYF.

This chain joins TRBV4-1 and TRBJ2-1, with a weak D call TRBD1 (5 bases). CDR3 length: 15 amino acids. Germline CDR1 MGHRA, CDR2 YSYEKL. Trimming removed 1 base from V and 4 bases from J, with 11 bases in between. The CDR3 spells CASSQVAGKYNEQFF. The CDR3 nucleotides are TGCGCCAGCAGCCAAGTTGCAGGGAAGTACAATGAGCAGTTCTTC.

The chain is built from TRBV6-5 and TRBJ2-5, with D unclear. V was shortened by 8 bases and J by 2 bases, with 18 bases between the two germline ends. The germline V gene has CDR1 MNHEY and CDR2 SVGAGI. This CDR3 spans 15 amino acids. This CDR3 is CASSERTDGQETQYF. The DNA of the CDR3 is TGTGCCAGCTCGGAAAGGACGGATGGTCAAGAGACCCAGTACTTC.

This clone came up a few times. The V and J genes are TRBV7-2 and TRBJ2-2; unclear D gene. With 6 bases removed from V and 6 bases from J, the gap between germline ends came to 8 bases. There are 12 residues in the CDR3. Germline V CDR1 and CDR2: SGHTA, FQGNSA. Here the CDR3 reads CASSVTPGELFF. CDR3 bases: TGTGCCAGCAGTGTGACCCCCGGGGAGCTGTTTTTT.

This sequence joins TRBV19 and TRBJ2-3; D not resolved. CDR3 length: 16 amino acids. Trimming pared 3 bases from V and 0 bases from J, leaving 13 bases between. Per the germline V gene, CDR1 is LNHDA and CDR2 is SQIVND (reference sequence). CDR3: CASSIVSSSSTDTQYF. The CDR3 nucleotides are TGTGCCAGTAGTATTGTCTCGAGTTCAAGCACAGATACGCAGTATTTT. The full variable domain, its missing parts supplied by reference TRBV19 and TRBJ2-3, is DGGITQSPKYLFRKEGQNVTLSCEQNLNHDAMYWYRQDPGQGLRLIYYSQIVNDFQKGDIAEGYSVSREKKESFPLTVTSAQKNPTAFYLCASSIVSSSSTDTQYFGPGTRLTVL.

This rearrangement joins TRBV10-2 to TRBJ2-5; D is ambiguous. Near its end, the DNA agrees better with TRBJ2-7, so the J call may be wrong. Germline CDR1 WSHSY, CDR2 SAAADI. The CDR3 runs 12 residues. The CDR3 is CASSESSYEQYF. For the CDR3, the DNA is TGCGCCAGCAGTGAGAGCAGCTACGAGCAGTACTTC.

The chain carries TRBV5-1 and TRBJ1-1, with 8 bases identical to TRBD1. Germline V gene data show CDR1 as SGHRS and CDR2 as YFSETQ. The CDR3 runs to 14 residues. With 4 bases clipped from V and 7 bases from J, the junction kept 9 bases outside the gene matches. CDR3 sequence (DNA): TGCGCCAGCAGCACCCTGGACAGGGATGGTGAAGCTTTCTTT. Its translation is CASSTLDRDGEAFF.

J is TRBJ1-1 and V is TRBV7-8; D is unresolved. The CDR3 contains 16 residues. The germline gives CDR1 SGHVS, CDR2 FQNEAQ. V gave up 3 bases and J gave up 0 bases, with 14 bases separating them. The CDR3 DNA sequence: TGTGCCAGCAGCTTGTATCGGACGAGCATGAACACTGAAGCTTTCTTT. Its protein is CASSLYRTSMNTEAFF. The full variable domain, its missing parts supplied by reference TRBV7-8 and TRBJ1-1, is GAGVSQSPRYKVAKRGQDVALRCDPISGHVSLFWYQQALGQGPEFLTYFQNEAQLDKSGLPSDRFFAERPEGSVSTLKIQRTQQEDSAVYLCASSLYRTSMNTEAFFGQGTRLTVV.

The V gene is TRBV28, the J gene TRBJ2-5; 10 nucleotides align to TRBD2. Trimming removed 6 bases from V and 4 bases from J; junction bases left unmatched: 14. CDR1 MDHEN and CDR2 SYDVKM come from the germline V gene. The CDR3 totals 17 residues. The CDR3 region is CASSPPGLATRGETQYF. The CDR3 DNA follows: TGTGCCAGCAGCCCTCCGGGACTAGCGACTCGGGGAGAGACCCAGTACTTC.

The rearrangement links TRBV19 to TRBJ1-2, with 8 bases fitting TRBD1. Trimming at V came to 4 bases and at J to 0 bases, leaving 7 bases not matched to a gene. The CDR3 extends over 16 amino acids. Germline assignment: CDR1 LNHDA and CDR2 SQIVND (reference sequence). The CDR3 coding sequence is TGTGCCAGTAGTACCTCGGACAGGGAGGCTAACTATGGCTACACCTTC. As protein: CASSTSDREANYGYTF.

V and J are TRBV6-1 and TRBJ2-1, with TRBD2 matching over 7 bases. The germline gives CDR1 MNHNS, CDR2 SASEGT. The CDR3 contains 15 residues. The V and J ends lost 7 bases and 2 bases, in that order; junction bases with no gene match: 8. The CDR3 bases are TGTGCCAGCACCCTAGCGGACTTAACCTACAATGAGCAGTTCTTC. This codes for CASTLADLTYNEQFF.

The chain employs TRBV7-9 and TRBJ2-3; D is undetermined. The ends were cut back, 3 bases at V and 2 bases at J, with 6 bases in the middle. The CDR3 extends over 13 amino acids. The germline CDR1 and CDR2 sequences are SEHNR and FQNEAQ (reference sequence). CDR3 residues: CASSFGVTDTQYF. In DNA form, the CDR3 reads TGTGCCAGCAGCTTTGGGGTCACAGATACGCAGTATTTT.

This chain uses TRBV28 with TRBJ2-7; 8 nucleotides agree with TRBD1. This CDR3 spans 14 amino acids. V was pared by 9 bases and J by 3 bases, with 10 bases of the junction left unmatched. Germline V CDR1 and CDR2: MDHEN, SYDVKM. CDR3 nucleotide sequence: TGTGCCAGTTTAGGATCACAGGGGGTCTACGAGCAGTACTTC. Residues: CASLGSQGVYEQYF.

The chain recombines TRBV6-6 with TRBJ2-3, with D possibly being TRBD2 (6 bases). Trimming took off 7 bases at V and 2 bases at J, with 19 bases between the two ends. Germline CDR1 and CDR2: MNHNY and SVGAGI (reference sequence). CDR3 size: 16 residues. The CDR3 is CASIQLRGGNTDTQYF. CDR3 nucleotide sequence: TGTGCCAGCATTCAACTTCGCGGCGGGAACACAGATACGCAGTATTTT.

The V gene is TRBV15, the J gene TRBJ2-1; 10 bases agree with TRBD1. The germline CDR1 and CDR2 sequences are LNHNV and YYDKDF (reference sequence). With V trimmed by 6 bases and J by 4 bases, 9 bases remained unmatched. The CDR3 is made up of 16 amino acids. The CDR3 nucleotides are TGTGCCACCAGTGCAGACAGGGGGCCACAATACAATGAGCAGTTCTTC. Amino acids: CATSADRGPQYNEQFF.

J is TRBJ2-1 and V is TRBV4-1; D unresolved. Trimming removed 2 bases from V and 3 bases from J, with 14 bases in between. The CDR3 sequence is 16 residues long. Germline V gene lookup returns CDR1 MGHRA and CDR2 YSYEKL. CDR3 nucleotides: TGCGCCAGCAGCCAATACAGCTCAATAAACTACAATGAGCAGTTCTTC. As protein: CASSQYSSINYNEQFF.

V and J are TRBV28 and TRBJ2-1, with D unresolved. The germline V gene encodes CDR1 MDHEN and CDR2 SYDVKM. There are 16 residues in the CDR3. Trimming removed 2 bases at V and 6 bases at J, with 17 bases between. CDR3 in DNA: TGTGCCAGCAGTTTACTGGGCTACTCTTCAAGCAATGAGCAGTTCTTC. This translates into CASSLLGYSSSNEQFF.

V usage is TRBV5-4 and J usage is TRBJ1-4; tentatively, D is TRBD1 (6 bases). Germline CDR1 and CDR2: SGHNT and YYREEE (reference sequence). The V gene lost 1 base and the J gene lost 3 bases, with 7 bases spanning the gap. The CDR3 has 14 amino acids. CDR3 residues: CASSLTGPNEKLFF. For the CDR3, the DNA is TGTGCCAGCAGCTTGACAGGGCCTAATGAAAAACTGTTTTTT. Full variable domain (outside the CDR3, taken from reference TRBV5-4 and TRBJ1-4): ETGVTQSPTHLIKTRGQQVTLRCSSQSGHNTVSWYQQALGQGPQFIFQYYREEENGRGNFPPRFSGLQFPNYSSELNVNALELDDSALYLCASSLTGPNEKLFFGSGTQLSVL.